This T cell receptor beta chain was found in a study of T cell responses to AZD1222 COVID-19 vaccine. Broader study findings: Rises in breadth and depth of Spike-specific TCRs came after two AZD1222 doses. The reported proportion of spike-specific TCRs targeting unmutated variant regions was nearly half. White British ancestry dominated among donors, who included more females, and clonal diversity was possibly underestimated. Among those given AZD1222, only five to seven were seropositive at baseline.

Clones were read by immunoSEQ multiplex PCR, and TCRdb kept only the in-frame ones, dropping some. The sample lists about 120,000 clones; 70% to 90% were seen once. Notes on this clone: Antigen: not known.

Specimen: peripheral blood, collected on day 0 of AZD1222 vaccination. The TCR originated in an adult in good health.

CDR3 sequence: CASSRALRTDGTDTQYF. Written as DNA, the CDR3 is TGTGCCAGCAGCCGAGCTCTCCGGACAGACGGGACAGATACGCAGTATTTT. This sequence joins TRBV4-2 and TRBJ2-3, with D possibly TRBD1 on 6 matching bases. CDR1 and CDR2 (germline): LGHNA, YNFKEQ. The CDR3 loop spans 17 amino acids. The germline V and J ends were trimmed by 4 bases and 3 bases, with 20 bases remaining between them.